The next 29 T cell receptor beta chains were all read from a single sample in a study of blood T cell repertoires in COVID-19. Sequencing used immunoSEQ multiplex PCR; TCRdb keeps in-frame clones, though not all of them. The sample includes around 450,000 clones, 70% to 90% of them seen just once. Sequencing was carried out using PBMCs or T cells enriched from blood (not recorded which). Receptors originate from a woman younger than 30 with acute COVID-19.

The V gene is TRBV7-6, the J gene TRBJ2-5; 7 bases align to TRBD2. V lost 5 bases, J lost 4 bases, and 7 bases stayed unmatched. This CDR3 has 14 amino acids. CDR1 is SGHVS and CDR2 is FNYEAQ in the germline V gene. In DNA form, the CDR3 reads TGTGCCAGCAGCGTGGCGGGGGAGGGAGAGACCCAGTACTTC. This sequence encodes CASSVAGEGETQYF.

V gene TRBV18 combines with J gene TRBJ2-6, with D perhaps matching TRBD1 (5 bases). Germline V gene data show CDR1 as KGHSH and CDR2 as LQKENI. This CDR3 has 15 amino acids. Trimming shortened V by 3 bases and J by 2 bases, and 8 bases separated the two germline ends. DNA for the CDR3: TGTGCCAGCTCACCTCAAGGGGCTGGGGCCAACGTCCTGACTTTC. Protein product: CASSPQGAGANVLTF.

This rearrangement joins TRBV28 to TRBJ1-5; D possibly corresponds to TRBD1 (5 bases). The length of the CDR3 is 13 residues. Trimming stripped 5 bases from V and 11 bases from J, with 16 bases between. CDR1 is MDHEN and CDR2 is SYDVKM in the germline V gene. Here the CDR3 DNA reads TGTGCCAGCAGTGAATCTCAGGGTAGAGCCCAGCATTTT. Translated, it gives CASSESQGRAQHF.

The chain carries TRBV5-4 and TRBJ2-7; 9 nucleotides align to TRBD1. The junction had 5 bases not matched to a gene; V was cut back by 4 bases and J by 3 bases. Germline V gene sequence: CDR1 SGHNT, CDR2 YYREEE (reference sequence). CDR3 length: 14 amino acids. This CDR3 reads CASSKSGQGYEQYF. Here the CDR3 DNA reads TGTGCCAGCAGCAAATCGGGACAGGGCTACGAGCAGTACTTC.

This clone has only one observation. V is TRBV7-8 and J is TRBJ2-1, with 9 bases identical to TRBD2. This CDR3 is built from 13 residues. V shed 10 bases, J shed 9 bases, and the junction held 10 bases outside the gene matches. The germline V gene encodes CDR1 SGHVS and CDR2 FQNEAQ. The CDR3, as DNA: TGTGCCACCCACCCTAGCGGGATTGGTGAGCAGTTCTTC. Translation gives CATHPSGIGEQFF.

This chain connects TRBV6-1 to TRBJ1-2; D is unresolved. CDR3 length equals 14 residues. Trimming removed 0 bases at V and 8 bases at J, with 13 bases between. CDR1 MNHNS and CDR2 SASEGT come from the germline V gene. The CDR3 spells CASSEAVAGLGYTF. The CDR3 DNA is TGTGCCAGCAGTGAAGCGGTGGCAGGTCTCGGCTACACCTTC.

This chain uses TRBV3-1 (or the pseudogene TRBV3-2) with TRBJ1-6; perhaps TRBD1 as D (5 bases). Germline V CDR1 and CDR2: LGHDT, YNNKEL (reference sequence). The CDR3 totals 16 residues. V was pared by 4 bases and J by 3 bases, with 13 bases between. The CDR3 reads CASSLWAGDYNSPLHF. The CDR3 region has the DNA TGTGCCAGCAGCCTCTGGGCGGGGGACTATAATTCACCCCTCCACTTT.

This chain links TRBV5-8 with TRBJ1-2; tentatively, D is TRBD1 (6 bases). This CDR3 is 15 amino acids long. The V end was cut by 4 bases, the J end by 3 bases, with 16 bases between. The V gene's germline CDR1 is SGHTS and CDR2 YDEGEE. CDR3 sequence (DNA): TGTGCCAGCAGCCTCGGACAGAAGGCGCACTATGGCTACACCTTC. Its translation: CASSLGQKAHYGYTF.

Remarks on this clone: The sample has other DNA sequences that encode this CDR3 too. The chain has TRBV3-1 (or the pseudogene TRBV3-2) and TRBJ1-2; D call uncertain. The CDR3 totals 13 residues. V lost 1 base and J lost 4, with 7 bases in between. The V gene's germline CDR1 is LGHDT and CDR2 YNNKEL (reference sequence). CDR3: CASSQGPSYGYTF. DNA of the CDR3: TGTGCCAGCAGCCAAGGGCCGTCCTATGGCTACACCTTC.

The V gene is TRBV24-1, the J gene TRBJ2-1; a weak D match, TRBD1 (6 bases). CDR1 is KGHDR, CDR2 SFDVKD, per germline. Trimming took off 4 bases at V and 8 bases at J, with 11 bases between the two ends. The CDR3 covers 13 residues. The CDR3 here is CATSEVGGDEQFF. In DNA form, the CDR3 reads TGTGCCACCAGTGAGGTAGGGGGTGATGAGCAGTTCTTC.

V is TRBV10-1 and J is TRBJ1-6; D is perhaps TRBD1 (5 bases). The V gene's germline CDR1 is WNHNN and CDR2 SYGVQD (reference sequence). The CDR3 consists of 14 residues. V was pared by 3 bases and J by 7 bases, with 10 bases between. CDR3 residues: CASSDTGVNSPLHF. The CDR3 nucleotides are TGCGCCAGCAGTGACACAGGCGTCAATTCACCCCTCCACTTT.

V and J are TRBV27 and TRBJ1-4, with D maybe TRBD1 (6 bases). The length of the CDR3 is 16 residues. Deletions cut 4 bases from V and 0 bases from J, with 12 bases between. The germline CDR1 and CDR2 sequences are MNHEY and SMNVEV (reference sequence). As DNA, the CDR3 is TGTGCCAGCAGTTCGAGGACAGTCGCAACTAATGAAAAACTGTTTTTT. Translated, it gives CASSSRTVATNEKLFF.

The chain has TRBV19 and TRBJ2-3, with 8 bases matching TRBD2. This CDR3 spans 15 amino acids. Per germline, CDR1 LNHDA and CDR2 SQIVND (reference sequence). V was pared by 6 bases and J by 3 bases, with 8 bases of the junction left unmatched. This chain's CDR3 is CASSILAGLTDTQYF. CDR3 coding DNA: TGTGCCAGTAGCATATTAGCGGGGCTAACAGATACGCAGTATTTT.

The CDR3 is CASSESGGAGEKLFF. DNA of the CDR3: TGTGCCAGCAGTGAATCTGGGGGGGCAGGTGAAAAACTGTTTTTT. The chain couples TRBV25-1 to TRBJ1-4; D is possibly TRBD1 (6 bases). Germline CDR1 MGHDK, CDR2 SYGVNS. V lost 1 base, J lost 7 bases, and 13 bases lay in between. The CDR3 is 15 amino acids.

The chain employs TRBV12-3 or TRBV12-4 and TRBJ1-2; the D gene is possibly TRBD1 (5 bases). V was pared by 7 bases and J by 6 bases, with 15 bases between. CDR3 length equals 13 residues. Written as DNA, the CDR3 is TGTGCCAGCATCCCTGGGCAGGGCCATGGCTACACCTTC. Its translation: CASIPGQGHGYTF.

The chain combines TRBV19 with TRBJ1-5; D gene uncertain. V dropped 6 bases and J dropped 6 bases, with 15 bases sitting between them. This CDR3 comprises 14 residues. The V gene's germline CDR1 is LNHDA and CDR2 SQIVND (reference sequence). The CDR3 reads CASSGGFRGQPQHF. The CDR3 nucleotides are TGTGCCAGTAGCGGAGGGTTTCGGGGTCAGCCCCAGCATTTT.

The chain links TRBV4-3 to TRBJ1-6; D gene ambiguous. The CDR3 has 13 residues. Trimming removed 1 base from V and 12 bases from J, with 10 bases in between. Germline loops: CDR1 LGHNA, CDR2 YSLEER. CDR3 loop: CASSQGQSQPLHF. In DNA, the CDR3 is TGCGCCAGCAGCCAAGGGCAGTCACAACCCCTCCACTTT.

This chain joins TRBV5-1 and TRBJ2-7; 9 positions match TRBD1. Germline values: CDR1 SGHRS, CDR2 YFSETQ. There are 17 residues in the CDR3. J gave up 5 bases and V 4 bases, and 16 bases lay outside the gene matches. This chain's CDR3 is CASSRRGGQGSLDEQYF. CDR3 in DNA: TGCGCCAGCAGCAGGAGGGGGGGACAGGGAAGTCTGGACGAGCAGTACTTC.

The chain links TRBV6-2 or TRBV6-3 to TRBJ2-1; weak D call: TRBD2 (5 bases). The CDR3 has 12 residues. The germline gives CDR1 MNHEY, CDR2 SVGEGT. Trimming stripped 4 bases from V and 6 bases from J, with 7 bases between. The CDR3 spells CASSSRGNEQFF. For the CDR3, the DNA is TGTGCCAGCAGTTCCCGGGGCAATGAGCAGTTCTTC.

In this sample, this clone turned up a few times. V gene TRBV4-3 combines with J gene TRBJ1-1, with a possible D match to TRBD1 (6 bases). Trimming left V 0 bases short and J 1 base short, with 24 bases between. In germline, CDR1 is LGHNA, CDR2 YSLEER. The CDR3 loop spans 20 amino acids. The CDR3 nucleotides read TGCGCCAGCAGCCAAGAAGGTCGGCAGGGGTACGTTACAGGGAACACTGAAGCTTTCTTT. Protein product: CASSQEGRQGYVTGNTEAFF.

The chain is built from TRBV10-3 and TRBJ1-2; tentative D call: TRBD1 (5 bases). The CDR3 length is 16 residues. The V end was cut by 0 bases, the J end by 4 bases, with 15 bases between. Germline loops: CDR1 ENHRY, CDR2 SYGVKD. The CDR3 sequence is CAISESIGDRTYGYTF. The CDR3 DNA is TGTGCCATCAGTGAGTCGATAGGGGATCGGACCTATGGCTACACCTTC.

This chain uses TRBV4-2 with TRBJ2-5, with TRBD2 matching 9 bases. Germline V gene lookup returns CDR1 LGHNA and CDR2 YNFKEQ. J lost 1 base, V lost 4 bases, and 7 bases had no gene match. This CDR3 has 16 residues. CDR3 coding DNA: TGTGCCAGCAGCCCCAAGCGGGGGGATCTCCAAGAGACCCAGTACTTC. Translating gives CASSPKRGDLQETQYF.

The CDR3 sequence: CASSSDGTREGEAFF. CDR3 DNA sequence: TGTGCCAGCAGTTCGGACGGGACACGAGAGGGTGAAGCTTTCTTT. The chain links TRBV7-9 to TRBJ1-1, with D possibly matching TRBD1 (6 bases). The ends were cut back, 6 bases at V and 7 bases at J, with 21 bases in the middle. The germline V gene encodes CDR1 SEHNR and CDR2 FQNEAQ (reference sequence). The CDR3 has 15 residues.

The rearrangement links TRBV30 to TRBJ2-5, with D possibly TRBD1 on 6 matching bases. Germline V gives CDR1 GTSNPN, CDR2 SVGIG (reference sequence). This CDR3 has 13 residues. Trimming took 3 bases from V and 1 from J, leaving 9 bases between them. The CDR3 bases are TGTGCCTGGAGCGCGGACAGCCAAGAGACCCAGTACTTC. Protein: CAWSADSQETQYF.

The chain employs TRBV7-9 and TRBJ1-6; the D is unclear. Per the germline V gene, CDR1 is SEHNR and CDR2 is FQNEAQ (reference sequence). V was clipped by 1 base and J by 0 bases, with 7 bases between them. The CDR3 consists of 16 residues. In DNA, the CDR3 is TGTGCCAGCAGCTTAGAGGCAGGCTCCTATAATTCACCCCTCCACTTT. This sequence encodes CASSLEAGSYNSPLHF.

The chain employs TRBV5-1 and TRBJ2-2, with D tentatively TRBD1 (6 bases). The CDR3 consists of 14 residues. CDR1 SGHRS and CDR2 YFSETQ come from the germline V gene. Trimming cost V 5 bases and J 6 bases, with 14 bases left between them. The DNA for the CDR3 is TGCGCCAGCAGGACAACAGGGATTCCCGGGGAGCTGTTTTTT. This codes for CASRTTGIPGELFF.

The chain joins TRBV7-8 to TRBJ2-7; perhaps TRBD1 as D (6 bases). Germline-derived CDR1 and CDR2 are SGHVS and FQNEAQ. The CDR3 consists of 15 residues. The ends were cut back, 2 bases at V and 10 bases at J, with 21 bases in the middle. The CDR3 coding sequence is TGTGCCAGCAGCTTACTTGTTTCGGACAGTCAATTACAGTACTTC. Protein product: CASSLLVSDSQLQYF. Full variable domain (missing parts from reference TRBV7-8 and TRBJ2-7): GAGVSQSPRYKVAKRGQDVALRCDPISGHVSLFWYQQALGQGPEFLTYFQNEAQLDKSGLPSDRFFAERPEGSVSTLKIQRTQQEDSAVYLCASSLLVSDSQLQYFGPGTRLTVT.

The chain has TRBV7-9 and TRBJ2-7, with 8 bases matching TRBD1. The trim removed 5 bases at V and 13 bases at J, leaving 16 bases unmatched. Germline values: CDR1 SEHNR, CDR2 FQNEAQ (reference sequence). The CDR3 is 14 amino acids. The DNA of the CDR3 is TGTGCCAGCAGCGATGGACAGGGCTTCCCGCAGTCTTACTTC. It encodes CASSDGQGFPQSYF.

The count of this clone is one. The chain carries TRBV18 and TRBJ1-1, with D perhaps TRBD1 (5 bases). The CDR3 runs 13 residues. The germline V gene has CDR1 KGHSH and CDR2 LQKENI. V was pared by 6 bases and J by 6 bases, with 14 bases between. The CDR3 region has the DNA TGTGCCAGCTCCCCCGGGACTGAGGCTGAAGCTTTCTTT. It yields the protein CASSPGTEAEAFF.